These 29 T cell receptor beta chains were all obtained from the same sample, sequenced in a study of shared clonotypes between healthy human individuals. This table comes from immunoSEQ multiplex PCR, and its TCRdb copy is limited to in-frame clones, with some not included. The sample contains 1.5 million to 2.5 million clones, about 95% of which appear only once. CD45RO-negative CD8 cells positively selected for CCR7 made up the naive population, which excluded terminally differentiated effector memory CD45RA+ cells. Sequencing was performed on naive CD8+ T cells sorted from blood. The receptors were sampled from a man between 18 and 29 years old in good health.

The rearrangement joins TRBV30 to TRBJ2-7; no clear D. The CDR3 runs to 12 residues. V was cut by 4 bases and J by 5 bases, with 12 bases left in between. CDR1 and CDR2 from the germline V gene are GTSNPN and SVGIG (reference sequence). CDR3 nucleotides: TGTGCCTGGATTGATGCAGGCCACGAGCAGTACTTC. Protein product: CAWIDAGHEQYF.

The chain recombines TRBV11-2 with TRBJ2-5; D may be TRBD2 (5 bases). There are 14 residues in the CDR3. Germline lookup yields CDR1 SGHAT and CDR2 FQNNGV. V lost 2 bases, J lost 5 bases, and 12 bases lay in between. The DNA for the CDR3 is TGTGCCAGCAGCTTATTGGTGGGAGCGGAGACCCAGTACTTC. Translating gives CASSLLVGAETQYF. The whole variable domain, remainder taken from reference TRBV11-2 and TRBJ2-5, is EAGVAQSPRYKIIEKRQSVAFWCNPISGHATLYWYQQILGQGPKLLIQFQNNGVVDDSQLPKDRFSAERLKGVDSTLKIQPAKLEDSAVYLCASSLLVGAETQYFGPGTRLLVL.

The V call is TRBV7-9, the J call TRBJ2-3; maybe TRBD1 (5 bases). The CDR3 contains 16 residues. Deletions cut 7 bases from V and 6 bases from J, with 23 bases between. Germline-derived CDR1 and CDR2 are SEHNR and FQNEAQ (reference sequence). CDR3 sequence: CASTYYDGPTGDTQYF. The CDR3 coding sequence is TGTGCCAGCACCTACTACGATGGACCAACAGGCGATACGCAGTATTTT.

The chain has TRBV5-1 and TRBJ2-2, with D maybe TRBD2 (6 bases). The germline V gene encodes CDR1 SGHRS and CDR2 YFSETQ. The CDR3 contains 17 residues. V was clipped by 0 bases and J by 0 bases, with 12 bases between them. The CDR3 here is CASSLAGGLANTGELFF. The CDR3 nucleotides are TGCGCCAGCAGCTTGGCCGGGGGACTCGCGAACACCGGGGAGCTGTTTTTT.

This rearrangement joins TRBV2 to TRBJ1-2, with D unresolved. Deletions cut 4 bases from V and 3 bases from J, with 9 bases between. The length of the CDR3 is 13 residues. Germline lookup yields CDR1 SNHLY and CDR2 FYNNEI. DNA for the CDR3: TGTGCCAGCAGTGGGGTCGCGTACTATGGCTACACCTTC. Translation gives CASSGVAYYGYTF.

The chain is built from TRBV5-4 and TRBJ1-1; 10 nucleotides match TRBD1. The CDR3 is 17 residues long. With 0 bases clipped from V and 3 bases from J, the junction kept 8 bases outside the gene matches. From germline, CDR1 is SGHNT and CDR2 YYREEE (reference sequence). The CDR3 protein is CASSLALGQGGDTEAFF. For the CDR3, the DNA is TGTGCCAGCAGCTTGGCGCTTGGACAGGGGGGGGACACTGAAGCTTTCTTT. The full variable domain, with the rest looked up from reference TRBV5-4 and TRBJ1-1, is ETGVTQSPTHLIKTRGQQVTLRCSSQSGHNTVSWYQQALGQGPQFIFQYYREEENGRGNFPPRFSGLQFPNYSSELNVNALELDDSALYLCASSLALGQGGDTEAFFGQGTRLTVV.

The genes are TRBV29-1 and TRBJ2-7; 11 positions match TRBD1. The germline V gene encodes CDR1 SQVTM and CDR2 ANQGSEA. V was clipped by 3 bases and J by 3 bases; unmatched bases: 10. The CDR3 length is 16 residues. This chain's CDR3 is CSVDGVPGTGGYEQYF. CDR3 nucleotides: TGCAGCGTTGATGGCGTACCGGGGACAGGGGGCTACGAGCAGTACTTC.

The V call is TRBV7-2, the J call TRBJ2-2; the match to TRBD2 covers 9 bases. V was clipped by 6 bases and J by 5 bases; unmatched bases: 10. This CDR3 region has 16 residues. CDR1 SGHTA and CDR2 FQGNSA come from the germline V gene. CDR3: CASRPRLAEMTGELFF. CDR3 sequence (DNA): TGTGCCAGCAGACCCCGACTAGCGGAGATGACCGGGGAGCTGTTTTTT.

The chain recombines TRBV14 with TRBJ1-2; no clear D gene. V was shortened by 4 bases and J by 2 bases, with 11 bases between the two germline ends. The CDR3 is made up of 14 amino acids. Germline CDR1 SGHDN, CDR2 FVKESK. The CDR3 here is CASSPTGLNYGYTF. The CDR3 nucleotides read TGTGCCAGCAGCCCCACGGGCCTCAACTATGGCTACACCTTC.

V is TRBV4-3 and J is TRBJ2-1, with 11 bases aligning to TRBD2. This CDR3 contains 16 residues. The trim removed 3 bases at V and 8 bases at J, leaving 9 bases unmatched. Germline CDR1 reads LGHNA; CDR2 reads YSLEER. The CDR3 region is CASSQTLAGGWYEQFF. CDR3 coding DNA: TGCGCCAGCAGCCAGACTCTAGCGGGAGGTTGGTATGAGCAGTTCTTC.

This clone was detected once. The chain uses TRBV9 and TRBJ2-1; D is possibly TRBD2 (6 bases). CDR3 length: 12 amino acids. V shed 0 bases and J shed 12 bases, with 10 bases lying between them. The germline gives CDR1 SGDLS, CDR2 YYNGEE. This CDR3 reads CASSVGTEGQFF. CDR3 nucleotides: TGTGCCAGCAGCGTAGGGACGGAGGGGCAGTTCTTC. Supplemented by reference TRBV9 and TRBJ2-1, the full variable domain reads DSGVTQTPKHLITATGQRVTLRCSPRSGDLSVYWYQQSLDQGLQFLIQYYNGEERAKGNILERFSAQQFPDLHSELNLSSLELGDSALYFCASSVGTEGQFFGPGTRLTVL.

The V gene is TRBV9, the J gene TRBJ2-7; D may correspond to TRBD1 or TRBD2 (5 bases each). The germline V gene has CDR1 SGDLS and CDR2 YYNGEE. Trimming shortened V by 3 bases and J by 3 bases, and 13 bases separated the two germline ends. The length of the CDR3 is 14 residues. CDR3 loop: CASSAQGESYEQYF. The CDR3 DNA reads as TGTGCCAGCAGCGCCCAAGGGGAGAGCTACGAGCAGTACTTC.

The chain recombines TRBV21-1 with TRBJ1-1. TRBV21-1 is given as a pseudogene. The CDR3 totals 13 residues. This CDR3 reads CASSISAELGAFF. In nucleotides, the CDR3 is TGTGCCAGCAGCATATCGGCCGAGTTGGGGGCTTTCTTT.

The V call is TRBV15, the J call TRBJ2-3; D remains unclear. V was shortened by 2 bases and J by 0 bases, with 9 bases between the two germline ends. The germline CDR1 and CDR2 sequences are LNHNV and YYDKDF (reference sequence). CDR3 length: 15 amino acids. The DNA for the CDR3 is TGTGCCACCAGCAGACAGGTAACTAGCACAGATACGCAGTATTTT. Translating gives CATSRQVTSTDTQYF.

V gene TRBV11-2 combines with J gene TRBJ2-1; tentative D call: TRBD2 (6 bases). Germline lookup yields CDR1 SGHAT and CDR2 FQNNGV. The CDR3 covers 15 residues. With 4 bases removed from V and 9 bases from J, the gap between germline ends came to 19 bases. CDR3 sequence reads: CASSSTGGMVSEQFF. CDR3 DNA sequence: TGTGCCAGCAGCTCCACGGGCGGGATGGTGAGTGAGCAGTTCTTC.

The genes are TRBV9 and TRBJ2-7, with D tentatively TRBD2 (6 bases). CDR3 length: 15 amino acids. Germline V lookup: CDR1 SGDLS, CDR2 YYNGEE. V lost 4 bases to trimming and J lost 3 bases, with 17 bases between them. In nucleotides, the CDR3 is TGTGCCAGCAGCTCCGGGGGTTCAGGAAACTACGAGCAGTACTTC. This encodes CASSSGGSGNYEQYF.

Concerning this clone: Other DNA variants within this sample encode the same CDR3. The chain has TRBV4-1 and TRBJ2-7, with a weak D call TRBD2 (6 bases). V was clipped by 5 bases and J by 1 base, with 9 bases between them. The CDR3 runs to 13 residues. The germline gives CDR1 MGHRA, CDR2 YSYEKL. Here the CDR3 DNA reads TGCGCCAGCAGCGGGACTTTGTCCTACGAGCAGTACTTC. Amino acids: CASSGTLSYEQYF.

The rearrangement joins TRBV5-4 to TRBJ2-5; 7 bases fit TRBD2. The CDR3 has 15 amino acids. The V segment lost 4 bases and the J segment 5 bases; nucleotides outside the gene matches: 11. Per germline, CDR1 SGHNT and CDR2 YYREEE (reference sequence). The CDR3 region has the DNA TGTGCCAGCAGCCCGACAGCGGGGTCGGGGGAGACCCAGTACTTC. Its protein is CASSPTAGSGETQYF.

The rearrangement links TRBV10-2 to TRBJ2-7; 7 bases are a match to TRBD1. Germline V gene lookup returns CDR1 WSHSY and CDR2 SAAADI. The CDR3 loop spans 14 amino acids. After removal of 6 bases from V and 0 bases from J, the junction contained 5 bases not matched to a gene. In DNA, the CDR3 is TGCGCCAGCAGGACAGGGATCTCCTCCTACGAGCAGTACTTC. This translates into CASRTGISSYEQYF.

The chain combines TRBV4-1 with TRBJ2-3; 8 nucleotides match TRBD2. There are 17 residues in the CDR3. Looked up from germline, CDR1 is MGHRA and CDR2 is YSYEKL. The V segment lost 3 bases and the J segment 4 bases; nucleotides outside the gene matches: 12. The CDR3 is CASSQAPPGLVADTQYF. The CDR3 region has the DNA TGCGCCAGCAGCCAGGCCCCGCCGGGACTAGTAGCAGATACGCAGTATTTT.

The chain combines TRBV30 with TRBJ2-5, with D possibly being TRBD2 (7 bases). The V end was cut by 5 bases, the J end by 5 bases, with 18 bases between. Germline CDR1 reads GTSNPN; CDR2 reads SVGIG (reference sequence). The CDR3 runs 14 residues. Here the CDR3 reads CAWCPRGGWETQYF. CDR3 bases: TGTGCCTGGTGCCCCAGGGGAGGGTGGGAGACCCAGTACTTC. Based on the CDR3 plus reference TRBV30 and TRBJ2-5, the full variable domain is SQTIHQWPATLVQPVGSPLSLECTVEGTSNPNLYWYRQAAGRGLQLLFYSVGIGQISSEVPQNLSASRPQDRQFILSSKKLLLSDSGFYLCAWCPRGGWETQYFGPGTRLLVL.

This sequence joins TRBV7-8 and TRBJ2-5; D not resolved. The CDR3 consists of 14 residues. Germline CDR1 is SGHVS and CDR2 is FQNEAQ. V was trimmed by 6 bases and J by 5 bases, leaving 16 bases between them. CDR3 sequence reads: CASRVGPPGETQYF. In DNA, the CDR3 is TGTGCCAGCAGGGTTGGTCCCCCCGGGGAGACCCAGTACTTC.

A word on this clone: The same CDR3 arises from other DNA sequences in this sample as well. The rearrangement joins TRBV19 to TRBJ2-1; no clear D. Germline assignment: CDR1 LNHDA and CDR2 SQIVND (reference sequence). Trimming pared 3 bases from V and 2 bases from J, leaving 5 bases between. CDR3 size: 13 residues. CDR3 region: CASSIVPYNEQFF. DNA of the CDR3: TGTGCCAGTAGTATCGTGCCCTACAATGAGCAGTTCTTC.

The chain recombines TRBV7-9 with TRBJ2-5, with D possibly TRBD1 on 6 matching bases. Germline assignment: CDR1 SEHNR and CDR2 FQNEAQ (reference sequence). The CDR3 covers 14 residues. Trimming stripped 0 bases from V and 5 bases from J, with 10 bases between. DNA for the CDR3: TGTGCCAGCAGCTTAGCGCCAGGGGTGGAGACCCAGTACTTC. Its protein product is CASSLAPGVETQYF.

The chain is built from TRBV14 and TRBJ2-7, with D possibly being TRBD2 (5 bases). Germline CDR1 reads SGHDN; CDR2 reads FVKESK. V was trimmed by 2 bases and J by 6 bases, leaving 11 bases between them. This CDR3 has 13 residues. The CDR3 DNA reads TGTGCCAGCAGCCAATCTCACAGCGGCGAGCAGTACTTC. Amino acids: CASSQSHSGEQYF.

The chain couples TRBV28 to TRBJ1-2; 7 bases match TRBD1. Germline CDR1 MDHEN, CDR2 SYDVKM. V lost 6 bases and J lost 7; bases outside the gene matches: 14. The CDR3 covers 15 residues. This CDR3 is CASRLPQTGVGGYTF. The CDR3 region has the DNA TGTGCCAGCAGGTTGCCACAAACAGGGGTCGGTGGCTACACCTTC.

The V gene is TRBV6-1, the J gene TRBJ1-2; the D is unclear. Germline assignment: CDR1 MNHNS and CDR2 SASEGT. The CDR3 is made up of 16 amino acids. Trimming cost V 2 bases and J 8 bases, with 21 bases left between them. The CDR3 DNA is TGTGCCAGCAGTGAAACAACCAGTCGGACGGTGACAGGCTACACCTTC. Amino acids: CASSETTSRTVTGYTF.

This chain joins TRBV6-5 and TRBJ2-1, with D perhaps TRBD2 (5 bases). This CDR3 spans 16 amino acids. Trimming took 4 bases from V and 4 from J, leaving 17 bases between them. CDR1 MNHEY and CDR2 SVGAGI come from the germline V gene. The CDR3 reads CASSFPEAESYNEQFF. CDR3 in DNA: TGTGCCAGCAGTTTCCCGGAGGCAGAAAGTTACAATGAGCAGTTCTTC.

On this clone itself: The junction departs from germline at one end; a sequencing error may be responsible. The rearrangement uses TRBV9 and TRBJ1-6, with D unclear. The length of the CDR3 is 13 residues. From germline, CDR1 is SGDLS and CDR2 YYNGEE. The CDR3 sequence: CASSPEGASGLYF. The CDR3 DNA reads as TGTGCCAGCAGCCCGGAGGGTGCGTCCGGGTTATACTTT.